These 31 T cell receptor beta chains originate from one sample sequenced in a study of T cell responses to AZD1222 COVID-19 vaccine. Assay used: immunoSEQ multiplex PCR; TCRdb lists only in-frame clones, some missing. The table lists about 110,000 clones, roughly 89% of them singletons, with around 3.3% in the top ten. The specimen comprised peripheral blood, sampled on day 0 of MenACWY control vaccination. All receptors derive from an adult in good health.

The chain links TRBV27 to TRBJ2-1; 8 nucleotides align to TRBD1. J gave up 7 bases and V 2 bases, and 7 bases lay outside the gene matches. Germline CDR1 reads MNHEY; CDR2 reads SMNVEV (reference sequence). This CDR3 comprises 15 residues. The DNA of the CDR3 is TGTGCCAGCAGTTTACAACAGGGGGTATGGAATGAGCAGTTCTTC. Protein sequence: CASSLQQGVWNEQFF.

This chain joins TRBV4-1 and TRBJ1-5; 8 nucleotides agree with TRBD1. The CDR3 consists of 16 residues. Looked up from germline, CDR1 is MGHRA and CDR2 is YSYEKL. The V and J ends lost 4 bases and 3 bases, in that order; junction bases with no gene match: 8. CDR3 sequence reads: CASSPHSTGANQPQHF. Here the CDR3 DNA reads TGCGCCAGCAGCCCGCACTCGACAGGGGCCAATCAGCCCCAGCATTTT.

This chain uses TRBV6-5 with TRBJ1-5; the D is unclear. CDR1 is MNHEY and CDR2 is SVGAGI in the germline V gene. The V and J ends lost 3 bases and 9 bases respectively, with 18 bases between them. The CDR3 has 15 residues. The CDR3 loop is CASSYEFGSATPQHF. In DNA, the CDR3 is TGTGCCAGCAGTTATGAGTTCGGATCCGCTACGCCCCAGCATTTT.

The chain recombines TRBV3-1 (or the pseudogene TRBV3-2) with TRBJ1-2, with D perhaps matching TRBD1 (5 bases). V was shortened by 0 bases and J by 4 bases, with 21 bases between the two germline ends. The CDR3 loop spans 18 amino acids. Germline V CDR1 and CDR2: LGHDT, YNNKEL (reference sequence). CDR3 in amino acids: CASSQDGADPGKTYGYTF. CDR3 DNA: TGTGCCAGCAGCCAAGATGGGGCCGATCCGGGGAAAACCTATGGCTACACCTTC.

The chain recombines TRBV4-1 with TRBJ1-1, with no clear D. Trimming removed 5 bases from V and 3 bases from J, with 19 bases in between. Germline assignment: CDR1 MGHRA and CDR2 YSYEKL. There are 16 residues in the CDR3. The CDR3: CASSYGRTLGDTEAFF. The CDR3 coding sequence is TGCGCCAGCAGCTATGGGCGGACTTTGGGAGACACTGAAGCTTTCTTT.

The V and J genes are TRBV7-9 and TRBJ2-5, with D perhaps assigned TRBD1 or TRBD2 (5 bases each). CDR3 size: 15 residues. Trimming pared 5 bases from V and 1 base from J, leaving 14 bases between. Germline CDR1 reads SEHNR; CDR2 reads FQNEAQ (reference sequence). This CDR3 reads CASSPWGKGQETQYF. The CDR3 coding sequence is TGTGCCAGCAGCCCCTGGGGGAAAGGCCAAGAGACCCAGTACTTC.

J is TRBJ2-1 and V is TRBV9; D not resolved. V was clipped by 0 bases and J by 5 bases, with 9 bases between them. CDR1 and CDR2 from the germline V gene are SGDLS and YYNGEE. CDR3 size: 14 residues. CDR3 in DNA: TGTGCCAGCAGCGTAGGGTCAGGCAACAATGAGCAGTTCTTC. It is translated as CASSVGSGNNEQFF. The full variable domain, in which reference TRBV9 and TRBJ2-1 provide the parts outside the CDR3, is DSGVTQTPKHLITATGQRVTLRCSPRSGDLSVYWYQQSLDQGLQFLIQYYNGEERAKGNILERFSAQQFPDLHSELNLSSLELGDSALYFCASSVGSGNNEQFFGPGTRLTVL.

Notes on this clone: One junction end does not reproduce the germline sequence, and a read error may be involved. The V and J genes are TRBV7-7 and TRBJ2-1; 9 bases agree with TRBD2. Per germline, CDR1 SSHAT and CDR2 FNYEAQ (reference sequence). This CDR3 spans 15 amino acids. DNA for the CDR3: TGTGCTAGCAGGCCCATAGCGGGGGATTACAATGAGCAGTTCTTC. It translates to CASRPIAGDYNEQFF. The variable domain in full, with the rest retrieved from reference TRBV7-7 and TRBJ2-1, is GAGVSQSPRYKVTKRGQDVTLRCDPISSHATLYWYQQALGQGPEFLTYFNYEAQPDKSGLPSDRFSAERPEGSISTLTIQRTEQRDSAMYRCASRPIAGDYNEQFFGPGTRLTVL.

V is TRBV19 and J is TRBJ1-3, with 10 bases lining up with TRBD1. Germline V gene data show CDR1 as LNHDA and CDR2 as SQIVND (reference sequence). V was pared by 5 bases and J by 2 bases, with 3 bases of the junction left unmatched. The CDR3 length is 15 residues. The CDR3 sequence is CASSYDRGPGNTIYF. For the CDR3, the DNA is TGTGCCAGTAGTTACGACAGGGGGCCTGGAAACACCATATATTTT. The full variable domain, rest sourced from reference TRBV19 and TRBJ1-3, is DGGITQSPKYLFRKEGQNVTLSCEQNLNHDAMYWYRQDPGQGLRLIYYSQIVNDFQKGDIAEGYSVSREKKESFPLTVTSAQKNPTAFYLCASSYDRGPGNTIYFGEGSWLTVV.

The chain uses TRBV28 and TRBJ2-3; D gene unclear. V lost 7 bases to trimming and J lost 3 bases, with 11 bases between them. The CDR3 runs 13 residues. Germline V gene sequence: CDR1 MDHEN, CDR2 SYDVKM. The CDR3 region has the DNA TGTGCCAGCACCTCCGGGCCTACAGATACGCAGTATTTT. This gives the protein CASTSGPTDTQYF.

V usage is TRBV27 and J usage is TRBJ2-3; 7 bases line up with TRBD2. CDR3 size: 15 residues. Germline values: CDR1 MNHEY, CDR2 SMNVEV (reference sequence). V was pared by 3 bases and J by 0 bases, with 3 bases of the junction left unmatched. The CDR3 loop reads CASSLSGGSTDTQYF. The CDR3 bases are TGTGCCAGCAGTTTGTCGGGGGGTAGCACAGATACGCAGTATTTT.

Only one count was recorded for this clone. V is TRBV28 and J is TRBJ2-1, with 7 bases identical to TRBD1. Germline CDR1 and CDR2: MDHEN and SYDVKM. V shed 5 bases and J 4 bases; nucleotides not matched to a gene: 5. The CDR3 spans 14 residues. CDR3 region: CASSPGQDYNEQFF. CDR3 in DNA: TGTGCCAGCAGTCCAGGACAGGATTACAATGAGCAGTTCTTC.

Written as DNA, the CDR3 is TGTGCCAGCCGCCGGGACGGCTACGAGCAGTACTTC. Encoded protein: CASRRDGYEQYF. The chain links TRBV2 to TRBJ2-7; TRBD1 or TRBD2 may be the D gene (5 bases each). The V and J ends lost 8 bases and 3 bases respectively, with 11 bases between them. Looked up from germline, CDR1 is SNHLY and CDR2 is FYNNEI. The length of the CDR3 is 12 residues.

To note about this clone: Distinct nucleotide sequences in the sample also encode this CDR3. This chain uses TRBV28 with TRBJ1-5; D unresolved. The V end lost 4 bases, the J end lost 3 bases, and 4 bases lay between the germline ends. Germline lookup yields CDR1 MDHEN and CDR2 SYDVKM. The CDR3 runs to 12 residues. CDR3 sequence: CASSSNNQPQHF. DNA for the CDR3: TGTGCCAGCAGTTCTAACAATCAGCCCCAGCATTTT.

The chain links TRBV18 to TRBJ2-7, with 11 bases that match TRBD1. The junction had 4 bases not matched to a gene; V was cut back by 2 bases and J by 4 bases. Germline V lookup: CDR1 KGHSH, CDR2 LQKENI. This CDR3 comprises 15 residues. In DNA, the CDR3 is TGTGCCAGCTCACCAAGGACAGGGGGCGAGTACGAGCAGTACTTC. Amino acid sequence: CASSPRTGGEYEQYF.

The chain links TRBV3-1 (or the pseudogene TRBV3-2) to TRBJ2-7; TRBD1 agrees at 8 bases. There are 17 residues in the CDR3. After removal of 4 bases from V and 6 bases from J, the junction contained 17 bases not matched to a gene. CDR1 is LGHDT, CDR2 YNNKEL, per germline (reference sequence). CDR3 nucleotides: TGTGCCAGCAGCCGGAATCCGACAGGGGAGCCTTTACCCGAGCAGTACTTC. Its protein is CASSRNPTGEPLPEQYF.

The V and J genes are TRBV27 and TRBJ2-3; possibly TRBD1 for D (5 bases). Germline V gene data show CDR1 as MNHEY and CDR2 as SMNVEV (reference sequence). The CDR3 length is 15 residues. The ends were cut back, 3 bases at V and 0 bases at J, with 10 bases in the middle. The CDR3 coding sequence is TGTGCCAGCAGTTTGACAGAGAAAAGCACAGATACGCAGTATTTT. It is translated as CASSLTEKSTDTQYF.

This clone was detected only once. The genes are TRBV30 and TRBJ2-1; D remains ambiguous. Trimming took off 0 bases at V and 9 bases at J, with 9 bases between the two ends. The CDR3 extends over 12 amino acids. Germline V gene lookup returns CDR1 GTSNPN and CDR2 SVGIG (reference sequence). CDR3 sequence reads: CAWSVISGEQFF. CDR3 sequence (DNA): TGTGCCTGGAGTGTAATATCGGGTGAGCAGTTCTTC.

The chain joins TRBV6-5 to TRBJ2-2; D not resolved. The V gene lost 5 bases and the J gene lost 3 bases, with 7 bases spanning the gap. Germline V CDR1 and CDR2: MNHEY, SVGAGI. The CDR3 runs 13 residues. The CDR3 is CASSLLDTGELFF. CDR3 nucleotide sequence: TGTGCCAGCAGTCTCCTCGACACCGGGGAGCTGTTTTTT.

The V call is TRBV6-5, the J call TRBJ1-4; D gene uncertain. This CDR3 is 13 amino acids long. Germline lookup yields CDR1 MNHEY and CDR2 SVGAGI. V shed 5 bases and J shed 7 bases, with 11 bases lying between them. CDR3 nucleotides: TGTGCCAGCAGTCTTCGCCCCGGTGAAAAACTGTTTTTT. It encodes CASSLRPGEKLFF.

The chain joins TRBV9 to TRBJ1-4, with 7 bases identical to TRBD1. This CDR3 is 15 amino acids long. CDR1 SGDLS and CDR2 YYNGEE come from the germline V gene. Losses at the gene ends were 4 bases for V and 0 bases for J; bases not matched to a gene: 3. The CDR3 region has the DNA TGTGCCAGCAGCTTAGGGACAGCAACTAATGAAAAACTGTTTTTT. Amino acids: CASSLGTATNEKLFF. The variable domain in full, completed from reference TRBV9 and TRBJ1-4, reads DSGVTQTPKHLITATGQRVTLRCSPRSGDLSVYWYQQSLDQGLQFLIQYYNGEERAKGNILERFSAQQFPDLHSELNLSSLELGDSALYFCASSLGTATNEKLFFGSGTQLSVL.

The chain combines TRBV27 with TRBJ1-5; a possible D gene is TRBD1 (5 bases). The CDR3 sequence is 14 residues long. Germline CDR1 is MNHEY and CDR2 is SMNVEV (reference sequence). V dropped 3 bases and J dropped 10 bases, with 16 bases sitting between them. The CDR3 DNA sequence: TGTGCCAGCAGTTTCTTGAGGGGAGTCAGCCCCCAGCATTTT. Protein product: CASSFLRGVSPQHF.

V and J are TRBV6-2 or TRBV6-3 and TRBJ2-7; unclear D gene. V lost 4 bases to trimming and J lost 1 base, with 8 bases between them. This CDR3 region has 13 residues. In germline, CDR1 is MNHEY, CDR2 SVGEGT. In nucleotides, the CDR3 is TGTGCCAGCAGTTTGTCCCGTTCCTACGAGCAGTACTTC. Translated, it gives CASSLSRSYEQYF.

The chain combines TRBV10-3 with TRBJ1-5, with TRBD1 matching 8 bases. Germline trimming cut 6 bases from V and 5 bases from J; bases unmatched to any gene: 3. The CDR3 consists of 13 residues. The germline V gene encodes CDR1 ENHRY and CDR2 SYGVKD. CDR3 residues: CAIRDRVDQPQHF. CDR3 DNA sequence: TGTGCCATCAGGGACAGGGTAGATCAGCCCCAGCATTTT.

This chain uses TRBV6-5 with TRBJ2-2; D remains unclear. Looked up from germline, CDR1 is MNHEY and CDR2 is SVGAGI. The CDR3 extends over 13 amino acids. Trimming took 11 bases from V and 0 from J, leaving 10 bases between them. This CDR3 is CAAQGSNTGELFF. CDR3 DNA sequence: TGTGCCGCTCAAGGGTCGAACACCGGGGAGCTGTTTTTT.

Concerning this clone: The junction departs from the called germline gene at one end, perhaps through a read error. The rearrangement uses TRBV10-1 and TRBJ1-2, with D possibly being TRBD1 (5 bases). The length of the CDR3 is 14 residues. Germline V CDR1 and CDR2: WNHNN, SYGVQD (reference sequence). The CDR3 region has the DNA TGCGCCAGCAATGAGAGGGGCTTGGCCTATGGCTACACCTTC. Its protein product is CASNERGLAYGYTF.

The CDR3 bases are TGTGCCACCAGCAGAGTCGAGGGGGGTTTGGTATATCAGCCCCAGCATTTT. This codes for CATSRVEGGLVYQPQHF. The chain uses TRBV15 and TRBJ1-5, with a tentative D call TRBD1 (6 bases). This CDR3 has 17 residues. The germline CDR1 and CDR2 sequences are LNHNV and YYDKDF (reference sequence). V dropped 1 base and J dropped 5 bases, with 18 bases sitting between them.

This chain joins TRBV5-6 and TRBJ2-3, with 7 bases fitting TRBD2. J lost 0 bases, V lost 3 bases, and 16 bases had no gene match. The germline gives CDR1 SGHDT, CDR2 YYEEEE. The CDR3 is 19 amino acids. The CDR3 loop is CASSSVEGLADRSTDTQYF. CDR3 DNA: TGTGCCAGCAGCTCGGTGGAGGGGCTAGCGGACCGAAGCACAGATACGCAGTATTTT.

The chain couples TRBV6-5 to TRBJ2-1, with D possibly matching TRBD1 (6 bases). Between the trimmed V and J ends, which lost 5 bases and 7 bases, there was a span of 9 bases. In germline, CDR1 is MNHEY, CDR2 SVGAGI. This CDR3 contains 12 residues. CDR3 DNA sequence: TGTGCCAGCAGTCCAGGGGCTAATGAGCAGTTCTTC. This sequence encodes CASSPGANEQFF.

The chain joins TRBV27 to TRBJ1-1; 7 nucleotides match TRBD1. The CDR3 consists of 13 residues. The germline CDR1 and CDR2 sequences are MNHEY and SMNVEV (reference sequence). With 10 bases clipped from V and 5 bases from J, the junction kept 10 bases outside the gene matches. CDR3 protein: CATSTGVYTEAFF. The DNA of the CDR3 is TGTGCCACGTCTACAGGGGTGTATACTGAAGCTTTCTTT.

The gene calls are TRBV5-1 and TRBJ1-2; D unclear. Germline lookup yields CDR1 SGHRS and CDR2 YFSETQ. V gave up 2 bases and J gave up 7 bases, with 12 bases separating them. The CDR3 sequence is 13 residues long. CDR3 DNA sequence: TGCGCCAGCAGCTTTGGCGTAGGCGGTGGCTACACCTTC. Translated, it gives CASSFGVGGGYTF.